A selection of T cell receptor beta chains follows, all from one sample in a study of vaccination effects on CD4 cells after COVID-19. Here immunoSEQ multiplex PCR was the method, and the copy in TCRdb shows in-frame clones only, minus some. The data show tens of thousands of clones, approximately 70% seen once. No cognate antigen is known for these TCRs. The sequencing used CD4+ T cells from PBMCs cultured with HCoV-229E spike peptides, collected after COVID-19 vaccination. The source is a human donor who received a COVID-19 vaccine. The CDR3 runs from the conserved cysteine through the conserved F or W. Each record gives: CDR3 DNA, CDR3 protein, D gene, J gene, clone size, V gene. The D gene is left open where the match is weak. Some rows have no size entry. The others give once, few or many, or a class for an expanded clone.

CDR3nt: TGTGCCAGCAGATTACAGGGAAACTATGGCTACACCTTC
CDR3aa: CASRLQGNYGYTF
d_gene: NA
j_gene: TRBJ1-2
abundance: NA
v_gene: TRBV12-3/TRBV12-4

CDR3nt: TGCGCCAGCAGCCAAGATAAGGGGCTAGCGGGGGGGGGACTTTACAATGAGCAGTTCTTC
CDR3aa: CASSQDKGLAGGGLYNEQFF
d_gene: TRBD2
j_gene: TRBJ2-1
abundance: NA
v_gene: TRBV4-1

CDR3nt: TGTGCCAGTAGCACCGGGGCCTTTAGCTCCTACGAGCAGTACTTC
CDR3aa: CASSTGAFSSYEQYF
d_gene: NA
j_gene: TRBJ2-7
abundance: once
v_gene: TRBV19

CDR3nt: TGTGCCACCAGTGATCCGGGACTAGCGGGAGGGCCGCATACGCAGTATTTT
CDR3aa: CATSDPGLAGGPHTQYF
d_gene: TRBD2
j_gene: TRBJ2-3
abundance: NA
v_gene: TRBV24-1

CDR3nt: TGCGCCAGCAGTGAGCCGAGGTCTGGAAACACCATATATTTT
CDR3aa: CASSEPRSGNTIYF
d_gene: NA
j_gene: TRBJ1-3
abundance: NA
v_gene: TRBV10-2

CDR3nt: TGCGCCAGCAGCTTGGGTCCTACCGGAAAGAGGTGGTATTTT
CDR3aa: CASSLGPTGKRWYF
d_gene: NA
j_gene: TRBJ2-3
abundance: NA
v_gene: TRBV5-1

CDR3nt: TGTGCCAGCAGCCAAGAGTGGCTCCATAGCAATCAGCCCCAGCATTTT
CDR3aa: CASSQEWLHSNQPQHF
d_gene: NA
j_gene: TRBJ1-5
abundance: NA
v_gene: TRBV4-2

CDR3nt: TGTGCCAGTAGTATTTCAGGGGTTAATTCACCCCTCCACTTT
CDR3aa: CASSISGVNSPLHF
d_gene: NA
j_gene: TRBJ1-6
abundance: NA
v_gene: TRBV19

CDR3nt: TGTGCCAGCAACCAAGGGCGGGGGGAAGATACCGGGGAGCTGTTTTTT
CDR3aa: CASNQGRGEDTGELFF
d_gene: TRBD2
j_gene: TRBJ2-2
abundance: few
v_gene: TRBV2

CDR3nt: TGTGCCAGCAGGGAAAGGGACAGGCTGCCCCTCCACTTT
CDR3aa: CASRERDRLPLHF
d_gene: TRBD1
j_gene: TRBJ1-6
abundance: once
v_gene: TRBV7-6

CDR3nt: TGCAGCGTTGAAGATCGTGCTAGCGGGAGCCAGGGTGAGCAGTTCTTC
CDR3aa: CSVEDRASGSQGEQFF
d_gene: TRBD2
j_gene: TRBJ2-1
abundance: NA
v_gene: TRBV29-1

CDR3nt: TGTGCCAGCAGTTACACCCCCCGGACCGGATCACCCCTCCACTTT
CDR3aa: CASSYTPRTGSPLHF
d_gene: NA
j_gene: TRBJ1-6
abundance: few
v_gene: TRBV6-6

CDR3nt: TGTGCCACCAGGGTCGGGGGGGCAGGCACCGGGGAGCTGTTTTTT
CDR3aa: CATRVGGAGTGELFF
d_gene: TRBD2
j_gene: TRBJ2-2
abundance: NA
v_gene: TRBV5-4

CDR3nt: TGTGCCAGTAGTATCCGACTAGCCGGTGAGCAGTTCTTC
CDR3aa: CASSIRLAGEQFF
d_gene: TRBD2
j_gene: TRBJ2-1
abundance: NA
v_gene: TRBV19

CDR3nt: TGTGCCAGCAGTTCCCGGGGGGCTCCCGTAACGACTGAAGCTTTCTTT
CDR3aa: CASSSRGAPVTTEAFF
d_gene: NA
j_gene: TRBJ1-1
abundance: NA
v_gene: TRBV6-5

CDR3nt: TGTGCCAGCAGCCAACTTCCTCTAACAGTTCCTAACTATGGCTACACCTTC
CDR3aa: CASSQLPLTVPNYGYTF
d_gene: NA
j_gene: TRBJ1-2
abundance: NA
v_gene: TRBV14

CDR3nt: TGTGCCAGCGGGAGTCTCACTGAAGCTTTCTTT
CDR3aa: CASGSLTEAFF
d_gene: NA
j_gene: TRBJ1-1
abundance: NA
v_gene: TRBV25-1

CDR3nt: TGTGCCAGCAGTGCCCAGGGTTGGGTCGATGAGCAGTTCTTC
CDR3aa: CASSAQGWVDEQFF
d_gene: NA
j_gene: TRBJ2-1
abundance: NA
v_gene: TRBV2

CDR3nt: TGTGCCAGCAGCCAACGGACAGGGGGCAATCAGCCCCAGCATTTT
CDR3aa: CASSQRTGGNQPQHF
d_gene: TRBD1
j_gene: TRBJ1-5
abundance: NA
v_gene: TRBV2

CDR3nt: TGCGCCAGCAGTGCCTGGGCGGACGATAGAGAGACCCAGTACTTC
CDR3aa: CASSAWADDRETQYF
d_gene: NA
j_gene: TRBJ2-5
abundance: NA
v_gene: TRBV10-2

CDR3nt: TGTGCCAGCTCACCATCCACCGGTACCAATCAGCCCCAGCATTTT
CDR3aa: CASSPSTGTNQPQHF
d_gene: NA
j_gene: TRBJ1-5
abundance: once
v_gene: TRBV18

CDR3nt: TGTGCCAGCAGCCAAGGAGCCCTCCTGGCGGGCACAGATACGCAGTATTTT
CDR3aa: CASSQGALLAGTDTQYF
d_gene: NA
j_gene: TRBJ2-3
abundance: NA
v_gene: TRBV7-7

CDR3nt: TGTGCCAGCTCACAAGAGATTGTGACCACAGATACGCAGTATTTT
CDR3aa: CASSQEIVTTDTQYF
d_gene: NA
j_gene: TRBJ2-3
abundance: NA
v_gene: TRBV18